This T cell receptor beta chain stems from a study of blood T cell repertoires in COVID-19. Study-wide background: Sample material is recorded as cDNA or gDNA derived from T cells, B-cell-depleted T cells, or PBMCs.

Produced via immunoSEQ multiplex PCR; TCRdb's table is partial and in-frame only. Of 150,000 to 200,000 clones in the sample, about 80% were seen once. CDR1 and CDR2 from the germline V gene are SNHLY and FYNNEI. Trimming stripped 5 bases from V and 2 bases from J, with 9 bases between. The CDR3 loop spans 13 amino acids. Source material: peripheral blood. This TCR came from a human donor with acute or convalescent COVID-19. The donor label of this sample is uncertain. V is TRBV2 and J is TRBJ1-1; tentative D call: TRBD1 (6 bases). This chain's CDR3 is CASSRTVNTEAFF. The CDR3 bases are TGTGCCAGCAGTAGGACAGTAAACACTGAAGCTTTCTTT.